Below are 21 T cell receptor beta chains sequenced from a single sample in a study of CD8 T cells in ankylosing spondylitis. TCRdb used MiXCR to reprocess the 5' RACE reads, holding one entry per CDR3 protein. Seen here are approximately 200,000 distinct CDR3 sequences, 10% to 15% observed once, and the top ten hold 8% to 13%. Sequenced sample: blood, either unsorted or a sorted T cell fraction (not recorded which). These receptors were collected from a female donor with ankylosing spondylitis or in good health (not recorded which).

This clonotype was seen more than once but under ten times. The V and J genes are TRBV12-3 or TRBV12-4 and TRBJ1-2; no definite D call. There are 15 residues in the CDR3. The V end was cut by 2 bases, the J end by 4 bases, with 14 bases between. In DNA, the CDR3 is TGTGCCAGCAGTTTAAGGGTCGGGTTAGGCTATGGCTACACCTTC. Translating gives CASSLRVGLGYGYTF.

This sequence joins TRBV5-5 and TRBJ2-3, with 10 bases matching TRBD2. CDR1 and CDR2 (germline): SGHKS, YYEKEE (reference sequence). The CDR3 spans 15 residues. V lost 6 bases, J lost 3 bases, and 7 bases stayed unmatched. The CDR3 sequence: CASNPRLAGTDTQYF. For the CDR3, the DNA is TGTGCCAGCAACCCTCGACTAGCGGGTACAGATACGCAGTATTTT.

This clonotype was detected a few times. This chain joins TRBV7-2 and TRBJ2-5; D is unclear. Trimming pared 2 bases from V and 2 bases from J, leaving 12 bases between. Germline lookup yields CDR1 SGHTA and CDR2 FQGNSA. The CDR3 spans 15 residues. The CDR3 sequence: CASSLLSGPQETQYF. The DNA for the CDR3 is TGTGCCAGCAGCTTACTCTCGGGCCCACAAGAGACCCAGTACTTC.

As regards this clonotype: A read error may be the cause here, since a much bigger clone is one base away. The chain has TRBV29-1 and TRBJ2-5; no reliable D call. V gave up 7 bases and J gave up 7 bases, with 13 bases separating them. Per germline, CDR1 SQVTM and CDR2 ANQGSEA. The CDR3 runs 11 residues. DNA for the CDR3: TGCAGCGCTGAGTCGACGGGGACCCAGTACTTC. Residues: CSAESTGTQYF.

This clonotype has ten or more counts. The rearrangement links TRBV3-1 to TRBJ2-7, with D uncertain. V dropped 2 bases and J dropped 12 bases, with 14 bases sitting between them. The CDR3 extends over 12 amino acids. CDR1 and CDR2 (germline): LGHDT, YNNKEL (reference sequence). CDR3 bases: TGTGCCAGCAGCCAAAACCGGGTAAGGAGGTACTTC. It specifies CASSQNRVRRYF.

This clonotype appeared a few times. The chain combines TRBV4-2 with TRBJ2-7; no reliable D call. The CDR3 spans 16 residues. The germline CDR1 and CDR2 sequences are LGHNA and YNFKEQ. V dropped 1 base and J dropped 2 bases, with 15 bases sitting between them. The CDR3 protein is CASSQGFAAYAYEQYF. The DNA of the CDR3 is TGTGCCAGCAGCCAAGGCTTTGCCGCCTACGCCTACGAGCAGTACTTC.

This clonotype was recorded many times. The gene calls are TRBV5-5 and TRBJ1-2; D uncertain. Germline CDR1 reads SGHKS; CDR2 reads YYEKEE (reference sequence). V gave up 0 bases and J gave up 2 bases, with 11 bases separating them. The CDR3 runs 15 residues. The CDR3 DNA sequence: TGTGCCAGCAGCTTGGTTTGGGGAGAAAACTATGGCTACACCTTC. This translates into CASSLVWGENYGYTF.

This clonotype was seen repeatedly, ten times or more. This rearrangement joins TRBV5-6 to TRBJ2-5; 10 bases are a match to TRBD2. The CDR3 is made up of 17 amino acids. The V and J ends lost 0 bases and 2 bases, in that order; junction bases with no gene match: 7. Germline CDR1 reads SGHDT; CDR2 reads YYEEEE. The CDR3, as DNA: TGTGCCAGCAGCTTGGACCTAGCGGGAGTAAAACAAGAGACCCAGTACTTC. Protein: CASSLDLAGVKQETQYF.

This clonotype has a count of ten or more. The rearrangement joins TRBV27 to TRBJ2-7, with D possibly matching TRBD2 (6 bases). The germline V and J ends were trimmed by 10 bases and 4 bases, with 20 bases remaining between them. The CDR3 has 14 residues. Germline CDR1 and CDR2: MNHEY and SMNVEV (reference sequence). CDR3 nucleotides: TGTGCCACCGCCCCCCGGCGGGATAAATACGAGCAGTACTTC. Translating gives CATAPRRDKYEQYF.

This clonotype has just a few counts. This chain's CDR3 is CASSPVAGNYGYTF. CDR3 nucleotides: TGCGCCAGCAGCCCCGTTGCGGGGAACTATGGCTACACCTTC. The gene calls are TRBV5-1 and TRBJ1-2, with D uncertain. The CDR3 has 14 amino acids. Germline V gives CDR1 SGHRS, CDR2 YFSETQ. Trimming removed 4 bases at V and 2 bases at J, with 12 bases between.

About this clonotype: A much bigger clone sits one base away, suggesting this may be a read error. This is likely a read error, given that the CDR3 carries no conserved phenylalanine or tryptophan at its end. This chain links TRBV2 with TRBJ2-2; the match to TRBD1 covers 10 bases. The germline gives CDR1 SNHLY, CDR2 FYNNEI. The V gene end was trimmed by 6 bases and the J gene end by 4 bases; junction bases not matched to a gene: 8. The CDR3 has 16 amino acids. The CDR3 nucleotides are TGTGCCAGCAGACCGACAGGGGGCGCTGGCACCGGGGAGCTGTTTTCT. It is translated as CASRPTGGAGTGELFS.

This clonotype was seen many times. The gene calls are TRBV20-1 and TRBJ2-7; no clear D gene. Per germline, CDR1 DFQATT and CDR2 SNEGSKA (reference sequence). CDR3 length equals 14 residues. The V end was cut by 1 base, the J end by 7 bases, with 17 bases between. The CDR3 loop is CSARARAQTREQYF. The CDR3 DNA follows: TGCAGTGCTAGAGCACGAGCCCAAACCCGGGAGCAGTACTTC.

This rearrangement joins TRBV3-1 to TRBJ2-3, with D perhaps assigned TRBD1 or TRBD2 (5 bases each). Germline CDR1 and CDR2: LGHDT and YNNKEL (reference sequence). V was trimmed by 1 base and J by 6 bases, leaving 14 bases between them. The CDR3 totals 15 residues. CDR3 residues: CASSQGTIGGDTQYF. For the CDR3, the DNA is TGTGCCAGCAGCCAAGGGACAATCGGCGGGGATACGCAGTATTTT.

Details on this clonotype: This may be a read error, as it is one base from a much larger clone. This chain uses TRBV11-3 with TRBJ2-4; D call uncertain. V lost 0 bases and J lost 6, with 12 bases in between. The CDR3 covers 15 residues. The germline V gene encodes CDR1 SGHNT and CDR2 YENEEA. The CDR3, as DNA: TGTGCCAGCAGCTTAGATTCGGCCAGAGCAAACATTCAGTACTTC. Translation: CASSLDSARANIQYF.

This clonotype was found a few times. V gene TRBV19 combines with J gene TRBJ2-4; TRBD2 matches 7 bases. From germline, CDR1 is LNHDA and CDR2 SQIVND (reference sequence). There are 15 residues in the CDR3. V lost 3 bases and J lost 1; bases outside the gene matches: 3. CDR3 sequence reads: CASSILSGAKNIQYF. The CDR3 DNA reads as TGTGCCAGTAGTATCCTTAGCGGGGCCAAAAACATTCAGTACTTC.

This clonotype was recorded once. The gene calls are TRBV2 and TRBJ2-7; possibly TRBD1 for D (6 bases). V shed 6 bases and J shed 4 bases, with 22 bases lying between them. This CDR3 has 16 residues. From germline, CDR1 is SNHLY and CDR2 FYNNEI. This CDR3 reads CASSPGTLSLRYEQYF. CDR3 coding DNA: TGTGCCAGCAGCCCCGGGACACTATCTCTGAGGTACGAGCAGTACTTC.

The CDR3 protein is CATGPPGGNQPQHF. CDR3 DNA sequence: TGTGCCACCGGCCCCCCTGGGGGCAATCAGCCCCAGCATTTT. This chain uses TRBV24-1 with TRBJ1-5, with D unclear. The CDR3 spans 14 residues. V shed 9 bases and J shed 2 bases, with 13 bases lying between them. Germline V gene sequence: CDR1 KGHDR, CDR2 SFDVKD.

This clonotype was found a few times. The chain combines TRBV6-1 with TRBJ2-7; TRBD2 aligns across 8 bases. Germline loops: CDR1 MNHNS, CDR2 SASEGT. This CDR3 is built from 14 residues. With V trimmed by 6 bases and J by 2 bases, 6 bases remained unmatched. CDR3 loop: CASRPSGSPYEQYF. The CDR3 nucleotides read TGTGCCAGCAGACCGAGCGGGAGCCCCTACGAGCAGTACTTC.

This clonotype was detected a few times. The chain has TRBV7-2 and TRBJ2-1; TRBD2 aligns across 13 bases. This CDR3 comprises 16 residues. CDR1 is SGHTA, CDR2 FQGNSA, per germline. After removal of 6 bases from V and 6 bases from J, the junction contained 8 bases not matched to a gene. The CDR3 bases are TGTGCCAGCAGGGTCGGGGGACTAGCGGGACGCAATGAGCAGTTCTTC. Its translation is CASRVGGLAGRNEQFF.

There are many counts of this clonotype. The V and J genes are TRBV28 and TRBJ2-1; 14 positions match TRBD2. CDR3 size: 17 residues. Germline V gene data show CDR1 as MDHEN and CDR2 as SYDVKM. The ends lost 3 bases at V and 2 bases at J; junction bases unmatched: 3. CDR3 loop: CASSLTSGRVAYNEQFF. The CDR3 nucleotides read TGTGCCAGCAGTTTGACTAGCGGGAGGGTCGCCTACAATGAGCAGTTCTTC.

Ten or more counts support this clonotype. The chain combines TRBV6-2 or TRBV6-3 with TRBJ2-4, with 10 bases matching TRBD1. V was pared by 0 bases and J by 3 bases, with 14 bases of the junction left unmatched. CDR1 is MNHEY, CDR2 SVGEGT, per germline. This CDR3 is 20 amino acids long. CDR3 sequence reads: CASSYSGGQGVIDGKNIQYF. In DNA, the CDR3 is TGTGCCAGCAGTTACTCTGGTGGACAGGGGGTGATCGATGGCAAAAACATTCAGTACTTC.